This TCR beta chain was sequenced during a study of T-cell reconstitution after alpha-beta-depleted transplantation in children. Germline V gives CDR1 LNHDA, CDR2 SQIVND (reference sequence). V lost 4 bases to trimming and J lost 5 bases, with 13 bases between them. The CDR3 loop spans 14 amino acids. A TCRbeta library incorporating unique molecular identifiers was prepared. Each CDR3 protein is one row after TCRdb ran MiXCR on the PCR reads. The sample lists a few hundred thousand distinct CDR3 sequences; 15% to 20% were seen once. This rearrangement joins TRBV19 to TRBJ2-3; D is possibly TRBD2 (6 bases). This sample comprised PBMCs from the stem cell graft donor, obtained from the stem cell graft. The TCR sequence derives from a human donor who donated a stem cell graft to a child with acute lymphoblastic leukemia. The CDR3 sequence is CASSRGSAGDTQYF. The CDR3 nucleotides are TGTGCCAGTAGTAGGGGCTCAGCGGGAGATACGCAGTATTTT.